The present T cell receptor beta chain was sequenced within a study of OX40 agonist ivuxolimab in advanced cancers. Study-level background: Previous treatment with anti-PD-1, anti-PD-L1 or anti-CTLA-4 therapy was allowed; more than 35% had received some.

There are 13 residues in the CDR3. From germline, CDR1 is SNHLY and CDR2 FYNNEI. V was cut by 11 bases and J by 2 bases, with 13 bases left in between. No patient had autoimmune disease or received systemic immunosuppression. The table came from immunoSEQ multiplex PCR; TCRdb's copy has only in-frame clones and leaves some out. The sample includes over 60,000 clones, 85% to 90% seen only once; the top ten take 0.94%. This sequence was found in an adult with an advanced solid tumor such as melanoma, head and neck, liver or kidney cancer. The chain employs TRBV2 and TRBJ1-3; D call uncertain. The specimen comprised CD4+ or CD8+ T cells sorted from blood, sampled in a trial of the OX40 agonist ivuxolimab. The CDR3 DNA reads as TGTGCCGCCCACCGGACTGCTGGAAACACCATATATTTT. Translation: CAAHRTAGNTIYF.